The TCR beta chain described here comes from a study of regulatory T cells in long-lasting Graves disease. The wider study: Less than 3 months of antithyroid drugs had been taken by newly diagnosed Graves' patients.

This clonotype was observed a few times. Its antigen remains unidentified. Overall study findings and caveats: Exclusively peripheral blood, rather than thyroid tissue, was studied.

With iRepertoire HTBI primers and Arm-PCR of CDR3 regions, TCR beta libraries were built. From the multiplex PCR reads, TCRdb called clonotypes with MiXCR, one entry per CDR3 protein. This table has roughly 350,000 distinct CDR3 sequences, 15% to 20% appearing once. Time point defined: newly diagnosed GD, antithyroid drugs for less than 3 months. RNA isolated from PBMCs was used to make the TCR library. The collection involved drawing approximately 9.9 milliliters of peripheral blood into EDTA tubes. The germline V gene encodes CDR1 SGHDT and CDR2 YYEEEE. This CDR3 has 12 amino acids. Trimming removed 10 bases from V and 4 bases from J, with 12 bases in between. Another study also made use of these data, one on T cells in Graves' hyperthyroidism and ophthalmopathy. Per that study: Among clonotypes expanded in thyroid above 0.001, most were also found in blood.

This chain joins TRBV5-6 and TRBJ1-3, with D possibly matching TRBD1 (5 bases). The source of this sequence is a woman under 30 with Graves disease. Material: peripheral blood mononuclear cells (PBMCs), obtained at new diagnosis, from a patient treated with antithyroid drugs. The CDR3 reads CALGQGGNTIYF. Here the CDR3 DNA reads TGTGCCCTCGGGCAGGGCGGAAACACCATATATTTT.